This is a list of T cell receptor beta chains from one sample in a study of circulating and synovial CD4+ cells in juvenile arthritis. Only in-frame clones appear in the TCRdb table, and some are missing; sequencing was by immunoSEQ multiplex PCR. There are 30,000 to 40,000 clones in the sample; 90% to 95% occur only once, and 0.68% lies in the top ten. Sequencing was performed on CD4+ T cells from blood. These receptors were collected from a human donor with juvenile idiopathic arthritis. The CDR3 runs from the conserved cysteine through the conserved F or W. Fields, in order: CDR3 protein, CDR3 DNA, clone size, V gene, J gene, D gene. D genes are given only for firm matches. The size field is filled for only some rows; it gives once, few, many or a size class.

CASSDTGQGLETQYF	TGCGCCAGCAGTGACACGGGACAGGGTTTAGAGACCCAGTACTTC	NA	TRBV10-1	TRBJ2-5	TRBD1
CAWKNRGWVDSYNSPLHF	TGTGCCTGGAAGAACAGGGGCTGGGTGGACAGTTATAATTCACCCCTCCACTTT	NA	TRBV30	TRBJ1-6	TRBD1
CASSTGVEFGKLFF	TGTGCCAGCAGCACCGGAGTTGAGTTCGGGAAACTGTTTTTT	NA	TRBV5-4	TRBJ1-4	NA
CASSQDLTAHYYGYTF	TGCGCCAGCAGCCAAGATCTCACAGCTCACTACTATGGCTACACCTTC	NA	TRBV4-1	TRBJ1-2	NA
CASSFSNRTGKNEKLFF	TGCGCCAGCAGCTTTTCGAATAGGACAGGGAAAAATGAAAAACTGTTTTTT	NA	TRBV5-1	TRBJ1-4	TRBD1
CASSPYRGPDPDTQYF	TGTGCCAGCAGCCCTTACAGGGGACCCGACCCAGATACGCAGTATTTT	NA	TRBV4-2	TRBJ2-3	TRBD1
CASRQDRGYTEAFF	TGTGCCAGCCGCCAGGACAGGGGGTACACTGAAGCTTTCTTT	few	TRBV19	TRBJ1-1	TRBD1
CASKLPGSDIQYF	TGTGCCAGCAAACTACCAGGGTCGGACATTCAGTACTTC	once	TRBV25-1	TRBJ2-4	NA
CASSRQSGGPGELFF	TGTGCCAGCAGCCGTCAATCGGGGGGCCCCGGGGAGCTGTTTTTT	NA	TRBV14	TRBJ2-2	NA
CASSLAGLAGGREQYF	TGTGCCAGCAGCTTAGCGGGACTAGCGGGGGGGCGTGAGCAGTACTTC	NA	TRBV7-2	TRBJ2-7	TRBD2
CSVDQAGGGDTQYF	TGCAGCGTTGATCAGGCTGGAGGAGGAGATACGCAGTATTTT	NA	TRBV29-1	TRBJ2-3	NA
CAISESDWGGMNTGELFF	TGTGCCATCAGTGAGTCGGATTGGGGGGGGATGAACACCGGGGAGCTGTTTTTT	NA	TRBV10-3	TRBJ2-2	TRBD2
CASSQDPGQGIVNNSPLHF	TGTGCCAGCAGCCAAGATCCGGGACAGGGGATCGTGAATAATTCACCCCTCCACTTT	NA	TRBV4-2	TRBJ1-6	TRBD1
CASSLDSLNTEAFF	TGCGCCAGCAGCTTGGACAGTTTGAACACTGAAGCTTTCTTT	NA	TRBV5-1	TRBJ1-1	NA
CASSLAPGGGNTIYF	TGTGCCAGCAGCTTAGCCCCAGGGGGCGGGAACACCATATATTTT	NA	TRBV7-3	TRBJ1-3	TRBD1
CASSLQGSGTYEQYF	TGTGCCAGCAGCTTACAGGGGTCAGGAACCTACGAGCAGTACTTC	once	TRBV7-8	TRBJ2-7	NA
CASSLRLAGGQDNEQFF	TGTGCCAGCAGCTTAAGACTAGCGGGAGGACAGGACAATGAGCAGTTCTTC	NA	TRBV7-3	TRBJ2-1	TRBD2
CASSRSGSYDEQYF	TGTGCCAGCAGCCGTAGCGGGAGTTACGACGAGCAGTACTTC	once	TRBV27	TRBJ2-7	TRBD2
CASSAAVTLGNTEAFF	TGTGCCAGCAGCGCAGCGGTGACCTTGGGGAACACTGAAGCTTTCTTT	NA	TRBV5-4	TRBJ1-1	NA
CASSVGGTYNEQFF	TGTGCCAGCAGCGTAGGAGGGACCTACAATGAGCAGTTCTTC	NA	TRBV9	TRBJ2-1	NA
CASIQTDRHNSPLHF	TGTGCCAGTATCCAGACAGACCGACATAATTCACCCCTCCACTTT	NA	TRBV19	TRBJ1-6	NA
CASTPRQGGVGNQPQHF	TGTGCCAGTACCCCGCGGCAGGGTGGAGTAGGCAATCAGCCCCAGCATTTT	NA	TRBV19	TRBJ1-5	NA
CASSVGSAGELFF	TGTGCCAGCAGCGTAGGGAGCGCCGGGGAGCTGTTTTTT	once	TRBV9	TRBJ2-2	NA
CASSPTSGRTDTQYF	TGTGCCAGCAGCCCGACTAGCGGTCGCACAGATACGCAGTATTTT	NA	TRBV9	TRBJ2-3	TRBD2
CASSLPVSGRSVNEQFF	TGTGCCAGCAGTTTGCCTGTTAGCGGGAGATCGGTGAATGAGCAGTTCTTC	NA	TRBV28	TRBJ2-1	TRBD2
CASSLAAATDTQYF	TGTGCCAGCAGCTTGGCAGCGGCCACAGATACGCAGTATTTT	NA	TRBV5-4	TRBJ2-3	NA
CASSPLAGINGDEQYF	TGCGCCAGCAGCCCCCTAGCGGGTATTAACGGGGACGAGCAGTACTTC	NA	TRBV4-1	TRBJ2-7	TRBD2
CASSERGGTILNTEAFF	TGTGCCAGCAGTGAAAGAGGGGGCACGATACTGAACACTGAAGCTTTCTTT	NA	TRBV2	TRBJ1-1	TRBD1
CASSFDTGTNEKLFF	TGCGCCAGCAGCTTCGATACGGGTACTAATGAAAAACTGTTTTTT	NA	TRBV5-1	TRBJ1-4	NA
CASSLSESAIHGYTF	TGTGCCAGCAGCTTAAGTGAAAGTGCGATCCATGGCTACACCTTC	NA	TRBV7-3	TRBJ1-2	NA
CASSEWSTLPYNEQFF	TGTGCCAGCAGTGAATGGAGTACCCTGCCCTACAATGAGCAGTTCTTC	once	TRBV6-1	TRBJ2-1	NA
CASGHRGLTEAFF	TGTGCCAGCGGACACAGGGGGCTGACTGAAGCTTTCTTT	NA	TRBV6-1	TRBJ1-1	TRBD1
CASSIARAQGSSGANVLTF	TGTGCCAGTAGTATAGCCCGGGCCCAGGGGAGCTCTGGGGCCAACGTCCTGACTTTC	NA	TRBV19	TRBJ2-6	NA
CASSQTQGGEKLFF	TGTGCCAGCAGTCAAACACAGGGGGGGGAAAAACTGTTTTTT	NA	TRBV6-5	TRBJ1-4	TRBD1
CASRRERDTGELFF	TGTGCCAGTAGACGGGAGAGGGACACCGGGGAGCTGTTTTTT	NA	TRBV6-5	TRBJ2-2	NA
CASSPGQPALEKLFF	TGTGCCAGCTCACCGGGACAGCCGGCCCTCGAAAAACTGTTTTTT	NA	TRBV18	TRBJ1-4	TRBD1
CAISALAGVETQYF	TGTGCCATCAGTGCACTAGCGGGAGTAGAGACCCAGTACTTC	NA	TRBV10-3	TRBJ2-5	TRBD2
CASSPLEAGAANEQFF	TGTGCCAGCAGCCCCCTAGAAGCGGGGGCAGCCAATGAGCAGTTCTTC	few	TRBV7-3	TRBJ2-1	TRBD2
CASSTGQPGYEQYF	TGTGCCAGCAGCACGGGACAGCCAGGCTACGAGCAGTACTTC	NA	TRBV11-2	TRBJ2-7	TRBD1
CASSPTGLAGTYEQYF	TGTGCCAGCAGCCCTACCGGACTAGCGGGAACCTACGAGCAGTACTTC	once	TRBV6-6	TRBJ2-7	TRBD2
CASSDRQYLYNEQFF	TGTGCCAGCAGTGACCGCCAGTACCTCTACAATGAGCAGTTCTTC	NA	TRBV2	TRBJ2-1	NA
CASSPLQARGYTF	TGTGCCAGCAGTCCCTTACAGGCGAGGGGCTACACCTTC	once	TRBV6-5	TRBJ1-2	NA
CASSQVRNRAGYNSPLHF	TGCGCCAGCAGCCAAGTTAGGAACAGGGCCGGATACAATTCACCCCTCCACTTT	NA	TRBV4-1	TRBJ1-6	NA
CASSPPRGQGPGEQYF	TGTGCCAGCTCACCACCGCGAGGACAGGGCCCTGGCGAGCAGTACTTC	NA	TRBV18	TRBJ2-7	TRBD1
CASSPQPPSEQYF	TGTGCCAGCTCACCCCAACCCCCTAGCGAGCAGTACTTC	NA	TRBV18	TRBJ2-7	NA
CASQYSMNTEAFF	TGTGCTAGTCAGTACAGCATGAACACTGAAGCTTTCTTT	NA	TRBV12-5	TRBJ1-1	NA
CASSQEGRGNTEAFF	TGTGCCAGCAGCCAAGAAGGGCGGGGTAATACTGAAGCTTTCTTT	NA	TRBV4-2	TRBJ1-1	NA
CASSLSQTSGGQETQYF	TGCGCCAGCAGCCTATCTCAGACTAGCGGGGGCCAAGAGACCCAGTACTTC	NA	TRBV4-1	TRBJ2-5	TRBD2
CASSFFSGNWSEQYF	TGTGCCAGCAGCTTCTTCTCAGGGAATTGGTCCGAGCAGTACTTC	NA	TRBV11-2	TRBJ2-7	NA
CAWSVFQNTGELFF	TGTGCCTGGAGTGTGTTTCAGAACACCGGGGAGCTGTTTTTT	NA	TRBV30	TRBJ2-2	NA
CASSSRSSGLNNEQFF	TGTGCCAGCAGTTCCCGGAGCAGCGGGCTTAACAATGAGCAGTTCTTC	NA	TRBV6-5	TRBJ2-1	NA
CASSNLPGPSGGETQYF	TGTGCCAGCAGCAACCTACCCGGGCCTAGCGGGGGTGAGACCCAGTACTTC	NA	TRBV7-7	TRBJ2-5	TRBD2
CASSLAGVQETQYF	TGTGCCAGCAGTTTGGCAGGGGTCCAAGAGACCCAGTACTTC	NA	TRBV28	TRBJ2-5	NA